This entry is about one TCR beta chain. What it binds is not known. The data originate from a study of T cell repertoires in ileal Crohn's disease. Study overall: Patients had a median approximately 8-year disease duration, and about 40% were active smokers.

Study-wide results and limits: Active smokers at surgery had more clonal expansions than non-smokers. All patients with clonality above 26.8% had endoscopic recurrence.

Per sample, around 0.55 micrograms of biopsy DNA were TCRB immunosequenced. Profiled with immunoSEQ multiplex PCR; TCRdb holds only in-frame clones, not every one. Here the sample spans roughly 30,000 clones, around 80% being singletons. The clonotype comes from an adult with Crohn's disease. What was sequenced was ileal tissue.

This chain's CDR3 is CASSPTGTSGYNEQFF. Here the CDR3 DNA reads TGCGCCAGCAGCCCAACCGGGACTAGCGGGTACAATGAGCAGTTCTTC. The rearrangement joins TRBV5-1 to TRBJ2-1; 12 bases are a match to TRBD2. V lost 4 bases and J lost 4; bases outside the gene matches: 6. Per germline, CDR1 SGHRS and CDR2 YFSETQ. The CDR3 runs 16 residues.